This T cell receptor beta chain was profiled in a study of neurological immune-mediated disorders. Background on the study: There were around 35 multiple sclerosis patients. Of these, some 31 had relapsing-remitting MS and 3 had secondary progressive MS.

In its sample, this clonotype was seen many times. With 10-nucleotide random UMIs, 5'RACE was used to make the cDNA. TCRdb redid the calling of the 5' RACE reads with MiXCR, one entry per CDR3 protein. The sample lists some 61,000 distinct CDR3 sequences; around 3.9% were seen once. This clonotype was obtained from a man aged 25-45 years with multiple sclerosis. The sample consisted of PBMCs.

In nucleotides, the CDR3 is TGTGCCAGCAGTCAGCAGGTACAAAGGTACGAGCAGTACTTC. Amino acids: CASSQQVQRYEQYF. The chain links TRBV12-3 or TRBV12-4 to TRBJ2-7; D not resolved. The germline V and J ends were trimmed by 5 bases and 4 bases, with 15 bases remaining between them. The CDR3 sequence is 14 residues long.